The following is a T cell receptor (beta chain) sequence with its context. Its target is unknown. TCRdb analysed the reads with MiXCR anew, one entry per CDR3 protein. Among around 740,000 distinct CDR3 sequences listed, 35% were seen once. The sample belongs to a study of T cell repertoires in cytomegalovirus infection. The CDR3 is 17 residues long. CDR1 is MDHEN and CDR2 is SYDVKM in the germline V gene. Trimming took 4 bases from V and 1 from J, leaving 17 bases between them. Study results and caveats: Across the ex vivo response, the dominant clonotypes were HLA-C-restricted CMV-specific TCR beta clonotypes.

Sequencing was performed on PBMCs. This TCR came from a human donor in good health (CMV status not recorded). Some clones in this sample may be carry-over from other donors' samples. The genes are TRBV28 and TRBJ1-3, with a tentative D call TRBD1 (6 bases). The CDR3 region has the DNA TGTGCCAGCAGTTCCTCATTTTGGACAGCATCTGGAAACACCATATATTTT. Residues: CASSSSFWTASGNTIYF.